These 12 T cell receptor beta chains share one sample of origin, sequenced in a study of shared clonotypes between healthy human individuals. Using immunoSEQ multiplex PCR, the repertoire was profiled, and TCRdb retains in-frame clones only, with some absent. Of about 500,000 clones listed, 77% are singletons. What was sequenced was PBMCs. The receptors shown here come from a woman in her thirties or forties in good health. Some clones in this sample may be carry-over from other donors' samples.

This clone came up once. It is likely a read error: a sequence one base away is far more abundant. This sequence joins TRBV14 and TRBJ2-7, with 7 bases that match TRBD1. V shed 4 bases and J 2 bases; nucleotides not matched to a gene: 5. The CDR3 runs 14 residues. CDR1 is SGHDN and CDR2 is FVKESK in the germline V gene. The CDR3 nucleotides are TGTGCCAGCAGCCCTTGGGACAGAGCCTACGAGCAGTACTTC. Translating it yields CASSPWDRAYEQYF. Using reference TRBV14 and TRBJ2-7 for the parts outside the CDR3, the full variable domain is EAGVTQFPSHSVIEKGQTVTLRCDPISGHDNLYWYRRVMGKEIKFLLHFVKESKQDESGMPNNRFLAERTGGTYSTLKVQPAELEDSGVYFCASSPWDRAYEQYFGPGTRLTVT.

The CDR3 here is CASSPAIRENTEAFF. In nucleotides, the CDR3 is TGTGCCAGCTCACCGGCCATCCGGGAGAACACTGAAGCTTTCTTT. V and J are TRBV18 and TRBJ1-1; D gene ambiguous. The CDR3 covers 15 residues. Trimming took 3 bases from V and 1 from J, leaving 12 bases between them. Germline V CDR1 and CDR2: KGHSH, LQKENI. The full variable domain, in which reference TRBV18 and TRBJ1-1 provide the parts outside the CDR3, is NAGVMQNPRHLVRRRGQEARLRCSPMKGHSHVYWYRQLPEEGLKFMVYLQKENIIDESGMPKERFSAEFPKEGPSILRIQQVVRGDSAAYFCASSPAIRENTEAFFGQGTRLTVV.

The V gene is TRBV9, the J gene TRBJ1-3; D not resolved. The germline gives CDR1 SGDLS, CDR2 YYNGEE. V was pared by 4 bases and J by 4 bases, with 12 bases between. The length of the CDR3 is 14 residues. The CDR3 loop reads CASSPEEGGNTIYF. CDR3 sequence (DNA): TGTGCCAGCAGCCCCGAAGAAGGGGGAAACACCATATATTTT.

This clone was counted a single time. V is TRBV30 and J is TRBJ2-5, with TRBD2 identical over 14 bases. Matching the DNA end better, TRBJ2-7 makes the J call doubtful. The germline gives CDR1 GTSNPN, CDR2 SVGIG (reference sequence). The CDR3 has 14 amino acids. The CDR3 DNA reads TGTGCCTGGGACGGACTAGCGGGAGGTTACGAGCAGTACTTC. Protein: CAWDGLAGGYEQYF.

This clone was seen only a few times. The gene calls are TRBV7-3 and TRBJ2-1, with 12 bases that match TRBD2. Germline CDR1 SGHTA, CDR2 FQGTGA. The CDR3 has 17 residues. Trimming removed 5 bases from V and 3 bases from J; junction bases left unmatched: 8. CDR3 nucleotides: TGTGCCAGCAGCCCCCAGACTAGCGGGAGACTCTACAATGAGCAGTTCTTC. Translation: CASSPQTSGRLYNEQFF.

As regards this clone: Other DNA sequences in this specimen translate into the identical CDR3. The rearrangement uses TRBV29-1 and TRBJ2-1; D unresolved. The germline gives CDR1 SQVTM, CDR2 ANQGSEA. Trimming left V 3 bases short and J 4 bases short, with 4 bases between. There are 11 residues in the CDR3. CDR3 sequence: CSVEGYNEQFF. The CDR3 DNA reads TGCAGCGTTGAGGGTTACAATGAGCAGTTCTTC.

To note about this clone: With a much larger clone just one base away, this may be a read error. The sample has other DNA sequences that encode this CDR3 too. This chain joins TRBV10-3 and TRBJ2-7, with D perhaps TRBD1 or TRBD2 (6 bases each). Germline CDR1 ENHRY, CDR2 SYGVKD. The CDR3 sequence is 15 residues long. Trimming pared 6 bases from V and 7 bases from J, leaving 22 bases between. In DNA, the CDR3 is TGTGCCATCAGGGGGGAGGCAGGGGAAAACCATGAGCAGTACTTC. Translated, it gives CAIRGEAGENHEQYF.

The rearrangement joins TRBV6-6 to TRBJ2-7, with 9 bases fitting TRBD1. Germline values: CDR1 MNHNY, CDR2 SVGAGI (reference sequence). The junction had 6 bases not matched to a gene; V was cut back by 5 bases and J by 4 bases. This CDR3 comprises 14 residues. The CDR3 bases are TGTGCCAGCAGTGGATTGACAGGGGGTTACGAGCAGTACTTC. This gives the protein CASSGLTGGYEQYF.

The genes are TRBV29-1 and TRBJ1-2, with a weak D call TRBD1 (6 bases). The CDR3 contains 14 residues. Germline CDR1 and CDR2: SQVTM and ANQGSEA. V was pared by 5 bases and J by 5 bases, with 18 bases between. The CDR3 DNA follows: TGCAGCGTTTATAGGGGGGGCGGGTATTATGGCTACACCTTC. Protein sequence: CSVYRGGGYYGYTF.

The chain carries TRBV11-1 and TRBJ2-3, with 11 bases lining up with TRBD2. Per the germline V gene, CDR1 is SGHAT and CDR2 is FQDESV (reference sequence). The CDR3 consists of 17 residues. Unmatched junction bases numbered 11, after V lost 5 bases and J lost 4 bases. The CDR3 sequence: CASSPGVAGGAADTQYF. CDR3 DNA sequence: TGTGCCAGCAGCCCAGGGGTAGCGGGAGGGGCCGCAGATACGCAGTATTTT. Supplemented by reference TRBV11-1 and TRBJ2-3, the full variable domain reads EAEVAQSPRYKITEKSQAVAFWCDPISGHATLYWYRQILGQGPELLVQFQDESVVDDSQLPKDRFSAERLKGVDSTLKIQPAELGDSAMYLCASSPGVAGGAADTQYFGPGTRLTVL.

This chain links TRBV28 with TRBJ1-1; D perhaps matches TRBD1 (5 bases). Germline values: CDR1 MDHEN, CDR2 SYDVKM. Trimming took off 5 bases at V and 0 bases at J, with 13 bases between the two ends. This CDR3 is built from 15 residues. The CDR3 spells CASSRTRTVNTEAFF. As DNA, the CDR3 is TGTGCCAGCAGTCGGACAAGGACGGTGAACACTGAAGCTTTCTTT. The entire variable domain, with the rest obtained from reference TRBV28 and TRBJ1-1, is as follows: DVKVTQSSRYLVKRTGEKVFLECVQDMDHENMFWYRQDPGLGLRLIYFSYDVKMKEKGDIPEGYSVSREKKERFSLILESASTNQTSMYLCASSRTRTVNTEAFFGQGTRLTVV.

This clone came up a few times. V is TRBV28 and J is TRBJ2-5; a weak D match, TRBD2 (6 bases). The J call may be in error: the DNA end matches TRBJ2-7 better. Germline assignment: CDR1 MDHEN and CDR2 SYDVKM. This CDR3 comprises 13 residues. The CDR3 reads CASSSGDSYEQYF. CDR3 in DNA: TGTGCCAGCAGTTCGGGGGATAGCTACGAGCAGTACTTC.